These 5 T cell receptor beta chains came from one sample sequenced in a study of cytomegalovirus exposure and HLA in healthy donors. PCR involved 60 Vbeta and 13 Jbeta primers. The method was immunoSEQ multiplex PCR; TCRdb's version includes in-frame clones alone and lacks a portion of them. This sample's table has 100,000 to 150,000 clones. Sequencing used PBMCs. The receptor source for this set is a man in his late teens or twenties in good health and CMV-seronegative.

J is TRBJ2-7 and V is TRBV19, with D perhaps matching TRBD2 (5 bases). Germline V gene lookup returns CDR1 LNHDA and CDR2 SQIVND (reference sequence). The CDR3 is 17 residues long. Trimming took off 3 bases at V and 5 bases at J, with 23 bases between the two ends. CDR3 sequence: CASSIWGSGSSLNEQYF. The CDR3, as DNA: TGTGCCAGTAGTATCTGGGGTTCTGGGAGTTCGCTGAACGAGCAGTACTTC.

The V and J genes are TRBV28 and TRBJ2-7; 11 bases line up with TRBD1. CDR1 and CDR2 (germline): MDHEN, SYDVKM. J lost 2 bases, V lost 7 bases, and 7 bases had no gene match. The CDR3 has 15 residues. CDR3 sequence reads: CASTAPGQGAYEQYF. CDR3 DNA: TGTGCCAGCACCGCTCCGGGACAGGGGGCCTACGAGCAGTACTTC.

The chain uses TRBV5-5 and TRBJ1-2; 8 bases line up with TRBD1. The germline gives CDR1 SGHKS, CDR2 YYEKEE (reference sequence). This CDR3 comprises 14 residues. Trimming took 4 bases from V and 5 from J; bases not matched to a gene: 7. For the CDR3, the DNA is TGTGCCAGCAGCGGACAGGGTTTAGGGTATGGCTACACCTTC. The encoded protein is CASSGQGLGYGYTF.

J is TRBJ2-1 and V is TRBV2; TRBD2 aligns across 15 bases. The V gene end was trimmed by 5 bases and the J gene end by 9 bases; junction bases not matched to a gene: 5. The CDR3 length is 15 residues. Germline-derived CDR1 and CDR2 are SNHLY and FYNNEI. CDR3 in amino acids: CASSLRTSGRAEQFF. CDR3 in DNA: TGTGCCAGCAGTCTTCGGACTAGCGGGAGGGCTGAGCAGTTCTTC.

V is TRBV19 and J is TRBJ1-5; D uncertain. This CDR3 comprises 14 residues. V was clipped by 3 bases and J by 3 bases, with 9 bases between them. From germline, CDR1 is LNHDA and CDR2 SQIVND (reference sequence). The DNA for the CDR3 is TGTGCCAGTAGTATCACACAGTTCAATCAGCCCCAGCATTTT. It specifies CASSITQFNQPQHF.